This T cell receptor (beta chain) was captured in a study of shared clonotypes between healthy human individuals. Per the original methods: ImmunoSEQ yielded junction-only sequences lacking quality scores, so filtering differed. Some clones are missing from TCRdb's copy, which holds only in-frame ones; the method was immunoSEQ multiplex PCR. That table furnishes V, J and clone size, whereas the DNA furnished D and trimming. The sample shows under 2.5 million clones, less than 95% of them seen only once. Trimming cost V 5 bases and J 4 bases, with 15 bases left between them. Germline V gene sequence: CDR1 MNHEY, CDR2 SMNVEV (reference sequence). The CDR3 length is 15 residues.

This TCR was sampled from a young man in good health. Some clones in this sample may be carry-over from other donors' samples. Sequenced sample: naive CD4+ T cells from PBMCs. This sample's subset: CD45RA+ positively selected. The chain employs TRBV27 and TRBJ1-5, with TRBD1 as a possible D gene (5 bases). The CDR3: CASSARGGFNQPQHF. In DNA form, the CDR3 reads TGTGCCAGCAGTGCCCGGGGGGGTTTTAATCAGCCCCAGCATTTT.